This is a list of T cell receptor beta chains from one sample in a study of T cells after yellow fever vaccination. TCRdb re-called the 5' RACE reads with MiXCR, one entry per CDR3 protein. This table has 150,000 to 200,000 distinct CDR3 sequences, approximately 6.2% appearing once. Sample: CD4+ T cells sorted from PBMCs, taken on the day of the first yellow fever vaccination. The receptors come from a man aged 18 to 35 who received the YFV17D yellow fever vaccine. Each CDR3 is given with its conserved first and last residue. D genes are given only for firm matches. Rows may omit the clone size; those that give it use once, few, many or a size class.

many,TRBJ1-1,TRBD1,TRBV7-3,TGTGCCAGCAGCTTAATGGCAGGGGGAGAAGCTTTCTTT,CASSLMAGGEAFF
many,TRBJ2-3,.,TRBV7-2,TGTGCCAGCAGCCCAAACCGGAGGTCGGCAGATACGCAGTATTTT,CASSPNRRSADTQYF
many,TRBJ1-5,.,TRBV7-2,TGTGCCAGCAGCGTCAGGGGAGTCGAGCAGCCCCAGCATTTT,CASSVRGVEQPQHF
.,TRBJ1-1,.,TRBV7-3,TGTGCCAGCAGCTTAACTTCAGGGGCTGAAGCTTTCTTT,CASSLTSGAEAFF
few,TRBJ2-3,TRBD1,TRBV5-1,TGCGCCAGCAGCCGCGGACAGGAGAACACAGATACGCAGTATTTT,CASSRGQENTDTQYF
.,TRBJ2-5,TRBD1,TRBV7-2,TGTGCCAGCAGCCCAAACAGGGGGCGCGTGGAGACCCAGTACTTC,CASSPNRGRVETQYF
many,TRBJ2-6,.,TRBV12-3/TRBV12-4,TGTGCCAGCAGTTTGTACGGGGCCAACGTCCTGACTTTC,CASSLYGANVLTF
few,TRBJ2-5,TRBD2,TRBV4-2,TGTGCCAGCAGCCAAGACCTAGCGGGGGGGCGGGAACAAGAGACCCAGTACTTC,CASSQDLAGGREQETQYF
many,TRBJ2-1,.,TRBV5-1,TGCGCCAGCAGCCCGGCCGGACCCCCTGACAATGAGCAGTTCTTC,CASSPAGPPDNEQFF
many,TRBJ2-7,TRBD2,TRBV18,TGTGCCAGCTCACCTAGGGGACTAGCGGGGGCCAGCTCCTACGAGCAGTACTTC,CASSPRGLAGASSYEQYF
.,TRBJ2-2,TRBD2,TRBV7-3,TGTGCCAGCAGGAGGCGCGGGGGGGCCGACGGGGAGCTGTTTTTT,CASRRRGGADGELFF
many,TRBJ2-7,.,TRBV6-1,TGTGCCAGCAGACCAGGGGCACGTTACGAGCAGTACTTC,CASRPGARYEQYF
many,TRBJ2-7,TRBD1,TRBV5-5,TGTGCCAGCAGCTTGGGACAGGGAGTTTCCTACGAGCAGTACTTC,CASSLGQGVSYEQYF
.,TRBJ1-5,.,TRBV4-3,TGCGCCAGCAGTACCGAGAGGGATCAGCCCCAGCATTTT,CASSTERDQPQHF
many,TRBJ2-2,TRBD1,TRBV7-9,TGTGCCAGCAGCCAAGCGACAGGGGCATACACCGGGGAGCTGTTTTTT,CASSQATGAYTGELFF
few,TRBJ1-6,.,TRBV2,TGTGCCAGTATACTTAGAGGGGCTCGGAGTTCACCCCTCCACTTT,CASILRGARSSPLHF
many,TRBJ1-1,.,TRBV7-9,TGTGCCAGCAGTAAAAGACAAAACACTGAAGCTTTCTTT,CASSKRQNTEAFF
many,TRBJ2-1,TRBD1,TRBV11-3,TGTGCCAGCAGCTTGACCGGACAGGGACGCAATGAGCAGTTCTTC,CASSLTGQGRNEQFF
many,TRBJ1-2,.,TRBV12-3/TRBV12-4,TGTGCCAGCAGTTTACAGGGCTATGGCTACACCTTC,CASSLQGYGYTF
.,TRBJ1-5,TRBD1,TRBV7-2,TGTGCCAGCAGCTCCTGGGGACAGGGTAATCAGCCCCAGCATTTT,CASSSWGQGNQPQHF
.,TRBJ2-2,.,TRBV11-2,TGTGCCAGCAGCGATACTATCCGGTCGGCCCTGGGAGCCGGGGAGCTGTTTTTT,CASSDTIRSALGAGELFF
many,TRBJ1-1,TRBD1,TRBV4-3,TGCGCCAGCAGCCAAGATCTCACCGGGACAGGGTCCGGGACGCAAGCTTTCTTT,CASSQDLTGTGSGTQAFF